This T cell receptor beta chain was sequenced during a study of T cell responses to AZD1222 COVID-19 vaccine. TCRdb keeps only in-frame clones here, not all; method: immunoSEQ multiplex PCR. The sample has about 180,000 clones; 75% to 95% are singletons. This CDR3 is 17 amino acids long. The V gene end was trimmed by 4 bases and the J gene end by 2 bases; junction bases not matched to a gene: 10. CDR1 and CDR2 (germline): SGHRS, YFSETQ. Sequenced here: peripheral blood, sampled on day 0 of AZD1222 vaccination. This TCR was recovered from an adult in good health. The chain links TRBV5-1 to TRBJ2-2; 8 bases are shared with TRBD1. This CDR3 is CASSHGTGQGNTGELFF. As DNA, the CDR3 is TGCGCCAGCAGCCATGGGACCGGACAGGGAAACACCGGGGAGCTGTTTTTT.